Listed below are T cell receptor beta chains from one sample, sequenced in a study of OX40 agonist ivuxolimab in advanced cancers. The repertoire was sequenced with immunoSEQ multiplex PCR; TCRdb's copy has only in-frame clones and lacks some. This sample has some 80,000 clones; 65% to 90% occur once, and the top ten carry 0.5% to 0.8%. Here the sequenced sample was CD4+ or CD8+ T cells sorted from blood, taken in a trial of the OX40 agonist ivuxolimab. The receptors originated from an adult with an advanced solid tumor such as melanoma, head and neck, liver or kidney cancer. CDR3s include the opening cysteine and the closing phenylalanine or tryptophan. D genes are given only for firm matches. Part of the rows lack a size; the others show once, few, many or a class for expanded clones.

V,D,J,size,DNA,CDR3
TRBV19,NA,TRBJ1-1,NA,TGTGCCAGCAGACAGCGAACTGAAGCTTTCTTT,CASRQRTEAFF
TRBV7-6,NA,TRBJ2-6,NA,TGTGCCAGCAGCCCAGAACTGGGGCCTAACTCTGGGGCCAACGTCCTGACTTTC,CASSPELGPNSGANVLTF
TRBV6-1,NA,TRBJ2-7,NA,TGTGCCAGCAGTTCCGACTACGAGCAGTACTTC,CASSSDYEQYF
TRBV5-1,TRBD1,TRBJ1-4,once,TGCGCCAGCAGCTACCAACAGGGGGCAGGGGAAAAACTGTTTTTT,CASSYQQGAGEKLFF
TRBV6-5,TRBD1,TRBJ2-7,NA,TGTGCCAGCAGTAGACAGGGTGGAGGCTACGAGCAGTACTTC,CASSRQGGGYEQYF
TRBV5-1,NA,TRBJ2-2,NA,TGCGCCAGCAGCTTTCAGGGGGGCACCGGGGAGCTGTTTTTT,CASSFQGGTGELFF
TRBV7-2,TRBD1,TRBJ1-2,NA,TGTGCCAGCAGCCCCAGACGACAGGGGGCGAGTCTCTCCCGCGGCTACACCTTC,CASSPRRQGASLSRGYTF
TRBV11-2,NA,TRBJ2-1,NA,TGTGCCAGCAGCTTAAGGGCTCCCGACTCCTACAATGAGCAGTTCTTC,CASSLRAPDSYNEQFF
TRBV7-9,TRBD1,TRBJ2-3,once,TGTGCCAGCAGCCTAGAGACAGGGGGTCCAGATACGCAGTATTTT,CASSLETGGPDTQYF
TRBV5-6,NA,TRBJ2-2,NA,TGTGCCAGCAGCTTGCCGGTCGGGGAGCTGTTTTTT,CASSLPVGELFF
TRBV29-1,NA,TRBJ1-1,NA,TGCAGCGTTGAAGAAGACTCGGGGAACACTGAAGCTTTCTTT,CSVEEDSGNTEAFF
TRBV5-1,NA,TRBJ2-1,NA,TGCGCCAGCAGCCCACAGGGAGGGGGCTACAATGAGCAGTTCTTC,CASSPQGGGYNEQFF
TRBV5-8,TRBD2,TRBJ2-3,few,TGTGCCAGCGGTACCGCGGGACTAGCGGCCCGGGATACGCAGTATTTT,CASGTAGLAARDTQYF
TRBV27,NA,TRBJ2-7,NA,TGTGCCAGCAGTTTAACCGGCAGGGACCAAAACGAGCAGTACTTC,CASSLTGRDQNEQYF
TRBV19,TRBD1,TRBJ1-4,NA,TGTGCCAGTAGCCCCAGACAGGGGGGAAATGAAAAACTGTTTTTT,CASSPRQGGNEKLFF
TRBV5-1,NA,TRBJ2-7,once,TGCGCCAGCAGCATTCAGGGTTCCTACGAGCAGTACTTC,CASSIQGSYEQYF
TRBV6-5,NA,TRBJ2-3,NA,TGTGCCAGCAGTTACTCGTCCCTTGGGACAGATACGCAGTATTTT,CASSYSSLGTDTQYF
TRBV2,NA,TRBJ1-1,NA,TGTGCCAGCAGTGCCGGCCGAAACACTGAAGCTTTCTTT,CASSAGRNTEAFF
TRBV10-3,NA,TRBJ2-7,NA,TGTGCCATCAGTAACAGGGACGAGGGGGAGCAGTACTTC,CAISNRDEGEQYF
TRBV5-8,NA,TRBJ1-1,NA,TGTGCCAGCAGTCCTAACAGGGAGAACACTGAAGCTTTCTTT,CASSPNRENTEAFF
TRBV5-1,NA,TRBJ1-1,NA,TGCGCCAGCAGCCCCGGGACGGGTGTCACTGAAGCTTTCTTT,CASSPGTGVTEAFF
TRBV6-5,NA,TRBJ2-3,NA,TGTGCCAGCAGTTACCTGAATCCTAGCACAGATACGCAGTATTTT,CASSYLNPSTDTQYF
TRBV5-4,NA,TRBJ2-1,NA,TGTGCCAGCAGCTTATCAGGGCCCGAGCAGTTCTTC,CASSLSGPEQFF
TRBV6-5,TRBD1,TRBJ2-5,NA,TGTGCCTGCAGGGACAGCCAAGAGACCCAGTACTTC,CACRDSQETQYF
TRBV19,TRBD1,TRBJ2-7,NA,TGTGCCAGTAGTCTCCAGCGACAGGGGCCCTACGAGCAGTACTTC,CASSLQRQGPYEQYF
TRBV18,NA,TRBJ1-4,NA,TGTGCCAGCTCACCGACCGAGGCAACTAATGAAAAACTGTTTTTT,CASSPTEATNEKLFF
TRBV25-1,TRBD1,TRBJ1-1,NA,TGTGCCAGCCTCCCGGACAGGGGAATTGTGGCTGAAGCTTTCTTT,CASLPDRGIVAEAFF
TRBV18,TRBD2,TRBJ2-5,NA,TGTGCCAGCGCATACGGGGGGACCCAAGAGACCCAGTACTTC,CASAYGGTQETQYF
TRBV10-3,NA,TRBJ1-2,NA,TGTGCCATCAGTGAGTCAGGGGAACATGGCTACACCTTC,CAISESGEHGYTF
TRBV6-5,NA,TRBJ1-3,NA,TGTGCCAGCAGTTGGGACAACTCTGGAAACACCATATATTTT,CASSWDNSGNTIYF
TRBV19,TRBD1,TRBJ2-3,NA,TGTGCCAGTAGTTCCCCGCAGGGGGCGGGCACAGATACGCAGTATTTT,CASSSPQGAGTDTQYF
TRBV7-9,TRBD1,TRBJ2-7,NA,TGTGCCAGCAGCGGACAGGGACCGCTGGAGCAGTACTTC,CASSGQGPLEQYF
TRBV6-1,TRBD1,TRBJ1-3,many,TGTGCCAGCAGTGAATTGAGGGGGCAATCTGGAAACACCATATATTTT,CASSELRGQSGNTIYF
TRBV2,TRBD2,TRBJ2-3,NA,TGTGCCAGCAAAACGGGGATTAGCGGGGGGGCCGGGCAGTATTTT,CASKTGISGGAGQYF
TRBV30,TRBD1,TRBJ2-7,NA,TGTGCCTGGAGTCGGGACAGGGGGTACGAGCAGTACTTC,CAWSRDRGYEQYF
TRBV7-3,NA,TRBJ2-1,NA,TGTGCCAGCAGCTTAAAAGGGGATTACAATGAGCAGTTCTTC,CASSLKGDYNEQFF
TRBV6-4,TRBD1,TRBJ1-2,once,TGTGCCAGCAGGGGACAGGGTAACTATGGCTACACCTTC,CASRGQGNYGYTF
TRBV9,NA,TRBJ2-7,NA,TGTGCCAGCAGCGTCAGCAATATGGGCTACGAGCAGTACTTC,CASSVSNMGYEQYF
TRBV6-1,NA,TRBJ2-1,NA,TGTGCCAGCAGTCCAGGAATGGCGGTGGATGAGCAGTTCTTC,CASSPGMAVDEQFF
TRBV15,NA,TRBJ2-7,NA,TGTGCCACCAGCAGAGATTCCGTTAGGTTCAGTTCCTACGAGCAGTACTTC,CATSRDSVRFSSYEQYF
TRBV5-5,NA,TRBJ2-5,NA,TGTGCCAGCAGTTGGAATCAAGAGACCCAGTACTTC,CASSWNQETQYF
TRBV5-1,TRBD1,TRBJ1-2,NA,TGCGCCAGCAGCTTTTTAGGAGGGGGCGTGGATGGCTACACCTTC,CASSFLGGGVDGYTF
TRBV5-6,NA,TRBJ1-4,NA,TGTGCCAGCAGCTTGGCCCTGGCTGCAGGAAAACTGTTTTTT,CASSLALAAGKLFF
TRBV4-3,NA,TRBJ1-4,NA,TGCGCCAGCAGCCAAGATGGAAGGGGCCATACCGAAAAACTGTTTTTT,CASSQDGRGHTEKLFF
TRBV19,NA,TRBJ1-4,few,TGTGCCAGTAGTATACAGGGTCAAGGAAATGAAAAACTGTTTTTT,CASSIQGQGNEKLFF
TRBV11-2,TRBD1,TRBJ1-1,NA,TGTGCCAGCAGCATAGACAGGGTTAGCGATGAAGCTTTCTTT,CASSIDRVSDEAFF
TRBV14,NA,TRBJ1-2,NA,TGTGCCAGCAGCCAATTCAGGTCCAACTATGGCTACACCTTC,CASSQFRSNYGYTF
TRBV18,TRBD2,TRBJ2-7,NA,TGTGCCAGCTCACCACCAACAGCGGGGGGGCTCGAGCAGTACTTC,CASSPPTAGGLEQYF
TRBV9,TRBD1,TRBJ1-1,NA,TGTGCCAGCAGCGGTATGACAGGGGCGTCGGAAGCTTTCTTT,CASSGMTGASEAFF
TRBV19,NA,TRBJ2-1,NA,TGTGCCAGTAGTATAGCCACCCTCGGCAGCGGGTCGTACAATGAGCAGTTCTTC,CASSIATLGSGSYNEQFF
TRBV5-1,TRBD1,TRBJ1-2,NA,TGCGCCAGCAGCCCCTCGGAGGGGGCTCTCCTACCGTATGGCTACACCTTC,CASSPSEGALLPYGYTF